The 16 T cell receptor beta chains reported below all come from one sample, sequenced in a study of blood T cell repertoires in COVID-19. The protocol was immunoSEQ multiplex PCR, while the TCRdb copy is restricted to in-frame clones and leaves out a portion. Of around 100,000 clones listed, 82% were seen once; the top ten hold 7.9%. The sequenced sample consisted of peripheral blood. All receptors derive from a man between 65 and 85 years old with acute or convalescent COVID-19.

The CDR3 is CASIDRTGKDQAFF. CDR3 bases: TGTGCCAGCATAGATAGGACAGGGAAAGACCAAGCTTTCTTT. The gene calls are TRBV6-5 and TRBJ1-1; 8 bases agree with TRBD1. CDR1 is MNHEY, CDR2 SVGAGI, per germline. V gave up 7 bases and J gave up 9 bases; unmatched junction bases: 13. This CDR3 is 14 amino acids long.

There are many counts of this clone. The chain combines TRBV18 with TRBJ2-6, with 7 bases that match TRBD1. Germline V gene data show CDR1 as KGHSH and CDR2 as LQKENI. V was clipped by 3 bases and J by 0 bases; unmatched bases: 11. This CDR3 has 19 residues. The CDR3 region has the DNA TGTGCCAGCTCACCCAGACCCGGGACAGACCCCTCTGGGGCCAACGTCCTGACTTTC. Protein: CASSPRPGTDPSGANVLTF.

The V call is TRBV2, the J call TRBJ1-1; 9 bases map to TRBD1. The V gene end was trimmed by 11 bases and the J gene end by 0 bases; junction bases not matched to a gene: 7. Germline CDR1 is SNHLY and CDR2 is FYNNEI. This CDR3 region has 14 residues. The CDR3 here is CAGGQGTMNTEAFF. The CDR3 nucleotides are TGTGCCGGAGGACAGGGGACTATGAACACTGAAGCTTTCTTT. The whole variable domain, filled in from reference TRBV2 and TRBJ1-1, reads EPEVTQTPSHQVTQMGQEVILRCVPISNHLYFYWYRQILGQKVEFLVSFYNNEISEKSEIFDDQFSVERPDGSNFTLKIRSTKLEDSAMYFCAGGQGTMNTEAFFGQGTRLTVV.

The chain combines TRBV5-4 with TRBJ2-7; possibly TRBD2 for D (6 bases). The V end lost 4 bases, the J end lost 2 bases, and 10 bases lay between the germline ends. The CDR3 has 13 amino acids. Germline-derived CDR1 and CDR2 are SGHNT and YYREEE (reference sequence). In nucleotides, the CDR3 is TGTGCCAGCAGCCCCGGGAGCACCTACGAGCAGTACTTC. Encoded protein: CASSPGSTYEQYF.

The chain carries TRBV10-1 and TRBJ2-3, with D possibly matching TRBD2 (5 bases). CDR1 is WNHNN, CDR2 SYGVQD, per germline (reference sequence). Trimming shortened V by 2 bases and J by 5 bases, and 8 bases separated the two germline ends. This CDR3 has 13 amino acids. CDR3 amino acids: CASSERAVDTQYF. CDR3 sequence (DNA): TGCGCCAGCAGTGAGCGAGCGGTAGATACGCAGTATTTT.

The chain joins TRBV5-4 to TRBJ1-4; D unclear. Germline-derived CDR1 and CDR2 are SGHNT and YYREEE (reference sequence). Trimming cost V 7 bases and J 0 bases, with 10 bases left between them. The CDR3 totals 14 residues. The CDR3 sequence is CASSSRATNEKLFF. In DNA, the CDR3 is TGTGCCAGCTCTTCCCGCGCAACTAATGAAAAACTGTTTTTT.

The CDR3 region is CASSPRTFGEQFF. As DNA, the CDR3 is TGTGCCAGCAGCCCACGGACTTTTGGTGAGCAGTTCTTC. The chain carries TRBV14 and TRBJ2-1; tentative D call: TRBD2 (5 bases). Trimming cost V 4 bases and J 9 bases, with 13 bases left between them. CDR3 length: 13 amino acids. CDR1 and CDR2 (germline): SGHDN, FVKESK.

The V and J genes are TRBV6-1 and TRBJ2-1, with a tentative D call TRBD1 (5 bases). The CDR3 covers 13 residues. With 2 bases removed from V and 6 bases from J, the gap between germline ends came to 8 bases. Per the germline V gene, CDR1 is MNHNS and CDR2 is SASEGT. In DNA, the CDR3 is TGTGCCAGCAGTGAACGCAGGGCCAATGAGCAGTTCTTC. It yields the protein CASSERRANEQFF.

V is TRBV28 and J is TRBJ2-7, with a weak D call TRBD1 (6 bases). The CDR3 consists of 15 residues. Per the germline V gene, CDR1 is MDHEN and CDR2 is SYDVKM. The V end was cut by 5 bases, the J end by 1 base, with 15 bases between. This CDR3 reads CASSLHFQGSYEQYF. Here the CDR3 DNA reads TGTGCCAGCAGTCTCCATTTTCAGGGGTCCTACGAGCAGTACTTC.

Comments on this clone: Other nucleotide sequences from this sample produce the same CDR3. The CDR3 sequence is CASSVRLTDTQYF. Written as DNA, the CDR3 is TGCGCCAGCAGTGTCAGACTCACAGATACGCAGTATTTT. The chain uses TRBV5-1 and TRBJ2-3, with D unclear. Germline V gene lookup returns CDR1 SGHRS and CDR2 YFSETQ. This CDR3 spans 13 amino acids. The V gene lost 5 bases and the J gene lost 2 bases, with 9 bases spanning the gap. Supplemented by reference TRBV5-1 and TRBJ2-3, the full variable domain reads KAGVTQTPRYLIKTRGQQVTLSCSPISGHRSVSWYQQTPGQGLQFLFEYFSETQRNKGNFPGRFSGRQFSNSRSEMNVSTLELGDSALYLCASSVRLTDTQYFGPGTRLTVL.

V gene TRBV5-1 combines with J gene TRBJ1-5; no firm D call. The germline V gene encodes CDR1 SGHRS and CDR2 YFSETQ. Trimming shortened V by 4 bases and J by 4 bases, and 6 bases separated the two germline ends. This CDR3 has 12 residues. The CDR3 protein is CASSPHNQPQHF. The CDR3 nucleotides read TGCGCCAGCAGCCCCCATAATCAGCCCCAGCATTTT.

The chain couples TRBV28 to TRBJ2-7, with 7 bases aligning to TRBD1. The CDR3 spans 13 residues. Trimming removed 7 bases from V and 3 bases from J; junction bases left unmatched: 6. In germline, CDR1 is MDHEN, CDR2 SYDVKM. In DNA form, the CDR3 reads TGTGCCAGCACCGTGACAGGGAGCTACGAGCAGTACTTC. Its protein is CASTVTGSYEQYF.

CDR3 sequence: CASSFEGARNTEAFF. In DNA, the CDR3 is TGCGCCAGCAGCTTTGAAGGGGCGAGGAACACTGAAGCTTTCTTT. This chain links TRBV5-1 with TRBJ1-1, with D perhaps matching TRBD1 (5 bases). Germline-derived CDR1 and CDR2 are SGHRS and YFSETQ. The CDR3 is 15 amino acids. V was trimmed by 2 bases and J by 1 base, leaving 12 bases between them.

The J gene is TRBJ2-2, the V gene TRBV10-3; D is perhaps TRBD2 (5 bases). CDR1 and CDR2 from the germline V gene are ENHRY and SYGVKD. The CDR3 runs 12 residues. The V gene lost 3 bases and the J gene lost 7 bases, with 6 bases spanning the gap. CDR3 sequence reads: CAISEGSGELFF. CDR3 bases: TGTGCCATCAGTGAAGGGAGCGGGGAGCTGTTTTTT.

V usage is TRBV28 and J usage is TRBJ1-1; D ambiguous. V was clipped by 2 bases and J by 3 bases, with 10 bases between them. The CDR3 runs to 14 residues. CDR1 and CDR2 from the germline V gene are MDHEN and SYDVKM. For the CDR3, the DNA is TGTGCCAGCAGTTTAGGGAGGCCGGACACTGAAGCTTTCTTT. Protein: CASSLGRPDTEAFF.

This chain links TRBV10-3 with TRBJ1-5; no clear D. Trimming took off 0 bases at V and 6 bases at J, with 9 bases between the two ends. Germline V gives CDR1 ENHRY, CDR2 SYGVKD. The CDR3 totals 14 residues. In nucleotides, the CDR3 is TGTGCCATCAGTGAGTCGGGCATGGGTCAGCCCCAGCATTTT. This sequence encodes CAISESGMGQPQHF.